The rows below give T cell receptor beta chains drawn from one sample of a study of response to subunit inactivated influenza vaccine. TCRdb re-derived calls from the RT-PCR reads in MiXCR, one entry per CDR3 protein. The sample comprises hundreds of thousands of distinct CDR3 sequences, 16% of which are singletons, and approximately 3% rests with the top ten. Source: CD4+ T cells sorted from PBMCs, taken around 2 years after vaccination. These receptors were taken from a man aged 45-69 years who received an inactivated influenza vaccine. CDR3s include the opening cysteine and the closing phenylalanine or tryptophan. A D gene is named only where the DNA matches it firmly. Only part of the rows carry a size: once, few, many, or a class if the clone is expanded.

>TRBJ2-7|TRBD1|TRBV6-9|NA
CASSYRGTGGIHEQYF
TGTGCCAGCAGTTACCGCGGGACAGGGGGAATCCACGAGCAGTACTTC
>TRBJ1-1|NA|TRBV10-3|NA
CAIRAGQMNTEAFF
TGTGCCATACGAGCTGGACAGATGAACACTGAAGCTTTCTTT
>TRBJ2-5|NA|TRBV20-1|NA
CSAPPSGGSQTQYF
TGCAGTGCCCCACCCTCGGGCGGTTCCCAGACCCAGTACTTC
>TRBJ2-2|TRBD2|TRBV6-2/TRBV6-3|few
CASRRGANTGELFF
TGTGCCAGCAGACGGGGGGCGAACACCGGGGAGCTGTTTTTT
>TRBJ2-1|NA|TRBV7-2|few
CASRPDRSSYNEQFF
TGTGCCAGCAGACCCGACAGAAGCTCCTACAATGAGCAGTTCTTC
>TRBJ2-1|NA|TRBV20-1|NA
CSARVGGTAYNEQFF
TGCAGTGCTAGGGTAGGCGGGACAGCCTACAATGAGCAGTTCTTC
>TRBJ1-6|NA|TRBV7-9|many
CASSLGKPGRGNSPLHF
TGTGCCAGCAGCTTAGGAAAACCGGGACGGGGGAATTCACCCCTCCACTTT
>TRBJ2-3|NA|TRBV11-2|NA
CASSLPRGGQYF
TGTGCCAGCAGCTTACCCCGGGGAGGGCAGTATTTT
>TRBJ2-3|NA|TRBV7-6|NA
CASSSHTLARPTDTQYF
TGTGCCAGCAGCTCCCACACCCTAGCGCGTCCCACAGATACGCAGTATTTT
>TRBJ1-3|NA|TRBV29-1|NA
CSVDEGGNTIYF
TGCAGCGTTGATGAGGGGGGAAACACCATATATTTT
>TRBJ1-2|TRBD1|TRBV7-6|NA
CASSRDGQGDYGYTF
TGTGCCAGCAGCAGAGACGGACAGGGCGACTATGGCTACACCTTC
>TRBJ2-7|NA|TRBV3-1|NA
CASSQEGGFGEQYF
TGTGCCAGCAGCCAAGAGGGCGGCTTCGGGGAGCAGTACTTC
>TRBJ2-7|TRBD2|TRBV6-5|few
CASSSLGLAHSYEQYF
TGTGCCAGCAGTTCCTTGGGACTAGCGCACTCCTACGAGCAGTACTTC
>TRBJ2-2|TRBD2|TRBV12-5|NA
CASGLVKGGTSGENTGELFF
TGTGCTAGTGGTTTGGTAAAGGGGGGGACTAGCGGGGAGAACACCGGGGAGCTGTTTTTT
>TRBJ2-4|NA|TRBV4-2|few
CASSQGSRVGIQYF
TGTGCCAGCAGCCAAGGTTCCAGGGTGGGCATTCAGTACTTC
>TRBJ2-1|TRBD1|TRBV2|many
CASTSDRYNEQFF
TGTGCCAGCACATCGGACAGGTACAATGAGCAGTTCTTC
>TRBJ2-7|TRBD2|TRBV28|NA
CASSRAPSGIAYEQYF
TGTGCCAGCAGTCGGGCCCCTAGCGGGATTGCCTACGAGCAGTACTTC
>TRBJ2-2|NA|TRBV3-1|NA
CASSYTGNTGELFF
TGTGCCAGCAGCTACACAGGGAACACCGGGGAGCTGTTTTTT
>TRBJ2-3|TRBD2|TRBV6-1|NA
CASSKAGLAIRTDTQYF
TGTGCCAGCAGTAAAGCGGGACTAGCGATTCGCACAGATACGCAGTATTTT
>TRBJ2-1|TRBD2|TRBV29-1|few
CSVVGGAFYNEQFF
TGCAGCGTTGTCGGGGGGGCCTTCTACAATGAGCAGTTCTTC
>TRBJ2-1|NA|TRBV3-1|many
CASSRLRGEFYNEQFF
TGTGCCAGCAGCCGGCTTAGGGGGGAGTTCTACAATGAGCAGTTCTTC
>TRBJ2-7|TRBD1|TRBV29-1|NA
CSVGLRTGDPYEQYF
TGCAGCGTTGGTTTGAGGACAGGGGATCCCTACGAGCAGTACTTC
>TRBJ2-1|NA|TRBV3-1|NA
CASSGDSLNEQFF
TGTGCCAGCAGCGGGGACTCTTTGAATGAGCAGTTCTTC
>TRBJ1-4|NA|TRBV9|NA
CASSVAEGIKEKLFF
TGTGCCAGCAGCGTAGCGGAGGGGATTAAAGAAAAACTGTTTTTT
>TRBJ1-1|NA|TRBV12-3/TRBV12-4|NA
CASSFGVTEAFF
TGTGCCAGCAGTTTCGGGGTTACTGAAGCTTTCTTT
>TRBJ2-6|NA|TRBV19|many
CASRPGYSGANVLTF
TGTGCCAGTAGGCCGGGGTACTCTGGGGCCAACGTCCTGACTTTC
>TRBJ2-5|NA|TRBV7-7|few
CASSFGGGSGETQYF
TGTGCCAGCAGCTTTGGAGGGGGTTCTGGAGAGACCCAGTACTTC